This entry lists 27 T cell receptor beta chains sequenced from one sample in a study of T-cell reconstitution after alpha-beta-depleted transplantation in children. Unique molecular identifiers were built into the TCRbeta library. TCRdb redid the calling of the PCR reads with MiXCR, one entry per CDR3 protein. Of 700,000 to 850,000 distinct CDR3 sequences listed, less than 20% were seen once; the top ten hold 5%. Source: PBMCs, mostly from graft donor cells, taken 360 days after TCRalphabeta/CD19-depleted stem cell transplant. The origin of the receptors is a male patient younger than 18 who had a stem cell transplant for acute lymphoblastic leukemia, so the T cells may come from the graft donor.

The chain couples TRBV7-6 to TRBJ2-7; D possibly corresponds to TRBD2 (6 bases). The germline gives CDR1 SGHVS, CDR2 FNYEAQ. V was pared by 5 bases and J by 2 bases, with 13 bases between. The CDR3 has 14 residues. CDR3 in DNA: TGTGCCAGCAGCGAGAGGGACTCTACCTACGAGCAGTACTTC. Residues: CASSERDSTYEQYF.

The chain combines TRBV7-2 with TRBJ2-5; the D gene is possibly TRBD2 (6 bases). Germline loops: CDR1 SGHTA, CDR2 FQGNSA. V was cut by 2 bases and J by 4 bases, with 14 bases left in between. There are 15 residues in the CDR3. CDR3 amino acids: CASSLSRESIETQYF. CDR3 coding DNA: TGTGCCAGCAGCTTATCCCGGGAGTCGATAGAGACCCAGTACTTC.

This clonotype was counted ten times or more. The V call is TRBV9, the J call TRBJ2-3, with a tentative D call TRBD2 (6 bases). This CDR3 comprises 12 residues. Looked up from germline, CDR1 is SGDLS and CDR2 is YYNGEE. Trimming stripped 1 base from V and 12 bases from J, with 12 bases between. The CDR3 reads CASSVLGGHQYF. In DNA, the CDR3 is TGTGCCAGCAGCGTACTCGGGGGTCATCAGTATTTT.

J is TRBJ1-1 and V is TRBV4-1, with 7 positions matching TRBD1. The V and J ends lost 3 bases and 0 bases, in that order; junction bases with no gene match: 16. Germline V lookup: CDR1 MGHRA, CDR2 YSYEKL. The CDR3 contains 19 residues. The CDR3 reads CASSQPAQGGLGMNTEAFF. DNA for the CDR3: TGCGCCAGCAGCCAGCCAGCTCAGGGGGGTTTGGGGATGAACACTGAAGCTTTCTTT.

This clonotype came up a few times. CDR3 amino acids: CASSRPSGISYEQYF. CDR3 in DNA: TGTGCCAGCAGCCGCCCTAGCGGGATCTCCTACGAGCAGTACTTC. The V gene is TRBV3-1, the J gene TRBJ2-7; TRBD2 matches at 9 bases. The length of the CDR3 is 15 residues. Germline V gene sequence: CDR1 LGHDT, CDR2 YNNKEL (reference sequence). V lost 4 bases, J lost 0 bases, and 4 bases stayed unmatched.

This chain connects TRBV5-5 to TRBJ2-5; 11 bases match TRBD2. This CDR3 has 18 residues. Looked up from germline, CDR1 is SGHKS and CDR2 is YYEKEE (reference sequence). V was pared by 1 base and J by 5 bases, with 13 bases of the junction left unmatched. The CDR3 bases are TGTGCCAGCAGCTTGCTCTCTCCTAGCGGGAGGATAGGGGAGACCCAGTACTTC. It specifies CASSLLSPSGRIGETQYF.

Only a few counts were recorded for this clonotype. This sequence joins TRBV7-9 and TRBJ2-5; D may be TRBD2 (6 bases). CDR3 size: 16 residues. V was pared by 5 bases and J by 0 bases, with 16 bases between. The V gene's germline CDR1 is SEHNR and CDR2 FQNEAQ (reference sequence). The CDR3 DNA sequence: TGTGCCAGCAGCCAGAAGGACTACCGGTACCAAGAGACCCAGTACTTC. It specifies CASSQKDYRYQETQYF.

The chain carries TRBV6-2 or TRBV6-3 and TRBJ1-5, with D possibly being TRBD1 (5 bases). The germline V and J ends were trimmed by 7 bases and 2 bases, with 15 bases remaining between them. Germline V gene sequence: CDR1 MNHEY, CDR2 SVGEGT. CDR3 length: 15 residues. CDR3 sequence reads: CASTSVGRGNQPQHF. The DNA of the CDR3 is TGTGCCAGCACCTCGGTGGGACGGGGCAATCAGCCCCAGCATTTT.

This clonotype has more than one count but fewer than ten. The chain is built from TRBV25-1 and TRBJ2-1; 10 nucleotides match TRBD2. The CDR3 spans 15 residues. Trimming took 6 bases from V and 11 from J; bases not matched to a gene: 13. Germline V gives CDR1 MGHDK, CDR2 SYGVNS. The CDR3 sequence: CASSPKREGWGKQFF. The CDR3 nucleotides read TGTGCCAGCAGCCCCAAGCGGGAGGGGTGGGGAAAGCAGTTCTTC.

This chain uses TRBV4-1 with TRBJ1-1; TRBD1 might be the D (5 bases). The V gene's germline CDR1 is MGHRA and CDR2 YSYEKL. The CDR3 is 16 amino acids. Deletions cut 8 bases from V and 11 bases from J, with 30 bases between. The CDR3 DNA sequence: TGCGCCAGCGGCGCAGGAACTGGGCAGGGAGGAAGTAGGGCTTTCTTT. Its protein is CASGAGTGQGGSRAFF.

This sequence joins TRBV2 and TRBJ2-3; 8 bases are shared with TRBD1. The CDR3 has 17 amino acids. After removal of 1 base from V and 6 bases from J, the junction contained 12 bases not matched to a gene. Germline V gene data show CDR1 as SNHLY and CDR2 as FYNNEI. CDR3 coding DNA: TGTGCCAGCAGTGAAGGATGGGGACAGGCCCCTGCGGATACGCAGTATTTT. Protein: CASSEGWGQAPADTQYF.

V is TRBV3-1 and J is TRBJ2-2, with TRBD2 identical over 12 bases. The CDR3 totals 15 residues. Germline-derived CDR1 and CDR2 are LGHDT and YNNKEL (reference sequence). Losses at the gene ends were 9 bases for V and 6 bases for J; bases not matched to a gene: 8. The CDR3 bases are TGTGCCAGACCGACTAGCGGGAGAGGCCCCGGGGAGCTGTTTTTT. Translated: CARPTSGRGPGELFF.

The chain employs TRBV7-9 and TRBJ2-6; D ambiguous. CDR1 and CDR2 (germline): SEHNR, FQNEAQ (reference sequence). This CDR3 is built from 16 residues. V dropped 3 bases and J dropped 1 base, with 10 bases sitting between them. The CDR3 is CASSLGWRSGANVLTF. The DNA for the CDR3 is TGTGCCAGCAGCTTGGGATGGCGTTCTGGGGCCAACGTCCTGACTTTC. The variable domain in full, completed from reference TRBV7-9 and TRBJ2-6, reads DTGVSQNPRHKITKRGQNVTFRCDPISEHNRLYWYRQTLGQGPEFLTYFQNEAQLEKSRLLSDRFSAERPKGSFSTLEIQRTEQGDSAMYLCASSLGWRSGANVLTFGAGSRLTVL.

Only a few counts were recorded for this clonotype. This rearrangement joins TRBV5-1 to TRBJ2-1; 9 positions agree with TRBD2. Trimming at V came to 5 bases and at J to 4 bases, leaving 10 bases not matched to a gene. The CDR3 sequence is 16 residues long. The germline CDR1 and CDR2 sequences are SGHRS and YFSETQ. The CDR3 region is CASSLELAGPYNEQFF. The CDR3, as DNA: TGCGCCAGCAGTCTGGAGCTAGCGGGGCCTTACAATGAGCAGTTCTTC.

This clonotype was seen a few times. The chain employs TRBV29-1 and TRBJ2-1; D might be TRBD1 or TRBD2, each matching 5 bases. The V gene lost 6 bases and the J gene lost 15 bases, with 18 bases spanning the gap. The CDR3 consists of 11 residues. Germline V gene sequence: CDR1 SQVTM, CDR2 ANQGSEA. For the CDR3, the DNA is TGCAGCGTCGCCTCCACCGGGACCTTGTTCTTC. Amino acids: CSVASTGTLFF.

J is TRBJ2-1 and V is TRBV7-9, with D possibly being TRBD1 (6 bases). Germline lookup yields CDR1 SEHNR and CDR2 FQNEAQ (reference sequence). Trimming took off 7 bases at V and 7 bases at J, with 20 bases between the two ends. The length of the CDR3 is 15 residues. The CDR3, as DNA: TGTGCCAGCATCCCGGACAGATTTGCTGGAAATGAGCAGTTCTTC. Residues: CASIPDRFAGNEQFF.

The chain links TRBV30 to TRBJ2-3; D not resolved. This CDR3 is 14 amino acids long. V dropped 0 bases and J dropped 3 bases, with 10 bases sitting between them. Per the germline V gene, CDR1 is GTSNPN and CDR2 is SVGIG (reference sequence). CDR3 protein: CAWSVKAGTDTQYF. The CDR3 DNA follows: TGTGCCTGGAGTGTAAAGGCAGGAACAGATACGCAGTATTTT.

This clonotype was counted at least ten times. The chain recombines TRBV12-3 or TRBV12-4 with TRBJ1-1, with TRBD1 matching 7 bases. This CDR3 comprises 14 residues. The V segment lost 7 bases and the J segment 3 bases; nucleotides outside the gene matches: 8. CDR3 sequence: CASTTRGWDTEAFF. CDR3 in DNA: TGTGCCAGCACCACCAGGGGGTGGGACACTGAAGCTTTCTTT.

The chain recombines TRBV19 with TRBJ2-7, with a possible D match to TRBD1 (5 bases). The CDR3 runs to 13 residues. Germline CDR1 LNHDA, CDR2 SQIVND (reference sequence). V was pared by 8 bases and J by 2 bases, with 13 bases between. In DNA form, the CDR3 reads TGTGCCAGTGCCGACAGTAATACCTACGAGCAGTACTTC. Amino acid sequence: CASADSNTYEQYF.

The CDR3 coding sequence is TGCAGCGTTCAGGGGGGACTAGCGGGAGGCACCGGGGAGCTGTTTTTT. It encodes CSVQGGLAGGTGELFF. The chain carries TRBV29-1 and TRBJ2-2; 15 bases are a match to TRBD2. The CDR3 contains 16 residues. The J segment lost 4 bases and the V segment lost 5 bases, leaving 5 bases of the junction unmatched. Germline V gene lookup returns CDR1 SQVTM and CDR2 ANQGSEA.

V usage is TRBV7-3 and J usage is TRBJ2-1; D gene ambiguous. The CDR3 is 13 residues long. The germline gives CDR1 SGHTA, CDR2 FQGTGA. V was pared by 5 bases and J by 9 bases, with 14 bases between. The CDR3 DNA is TGTGCCAGCAGCGTGGACCCTGGGTTTGAGCAGTTCTTC. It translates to CASSVDPGFEQFF.

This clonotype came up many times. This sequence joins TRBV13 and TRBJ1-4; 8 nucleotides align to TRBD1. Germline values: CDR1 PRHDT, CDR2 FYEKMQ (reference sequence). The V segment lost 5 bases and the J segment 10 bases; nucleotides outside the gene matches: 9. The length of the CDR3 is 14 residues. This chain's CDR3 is CASSQRDRMGKLFF. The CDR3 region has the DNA TGTGCCAGCAGCCAAAGGGACAGGATGGGAAAACTGTTTTTT.

CDR3 sequence: CASSLILASVTDTQYF. DNA of the CDR3: TGCGCCAGCAGCTTAATTTTGGCCTCCGTCACAGATACGCAGTATTTT. The genes are TRBV5-1 and TRBJ2-3, with D unresolved. The CDR3 loop spans 16 amino acids. The germline V and J ends were trimmed by 2 bases and 2 bases, with 15 bases remaining between them. From germline, CDR1 is SGHRS and CDR2 YFSETQ.

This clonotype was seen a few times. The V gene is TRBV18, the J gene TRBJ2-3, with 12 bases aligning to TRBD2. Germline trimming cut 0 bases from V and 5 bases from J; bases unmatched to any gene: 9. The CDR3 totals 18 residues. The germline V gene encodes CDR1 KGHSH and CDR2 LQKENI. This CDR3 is CASSPPWPSGRAEDTQYF. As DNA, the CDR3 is TGTGCCAGCTCACCACCGTGGCCTAGCGGGAGGGCTGAAGATACGCAGTATTTT.

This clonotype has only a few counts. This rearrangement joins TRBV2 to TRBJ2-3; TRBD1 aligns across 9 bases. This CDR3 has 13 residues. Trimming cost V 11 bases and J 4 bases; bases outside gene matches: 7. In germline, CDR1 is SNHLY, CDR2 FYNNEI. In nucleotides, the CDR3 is TGTGCCGGAAAGACAGGGGGGGCAGATACGCAGTATTTT. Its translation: CAGKTGGADTQYF. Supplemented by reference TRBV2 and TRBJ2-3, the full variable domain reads EPEVTQTPSHQVTQMGQEVILRCVPISNHLYFYWYRQILGQKVEFLVSFYNNEISEKSEIFDDQFSVERPDGSNFTLKIRSTKLEDSAMYFCAGKTGGADTQYFGPGTRLTVL.

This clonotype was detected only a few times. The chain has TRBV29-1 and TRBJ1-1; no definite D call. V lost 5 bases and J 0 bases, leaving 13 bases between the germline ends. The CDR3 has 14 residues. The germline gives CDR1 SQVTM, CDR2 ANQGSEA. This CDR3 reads CSVSIRSMNTEAFF. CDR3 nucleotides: TGCAGCGTTTCCATAAGGAGCATGAACACTGAAGCTTTCTTT.

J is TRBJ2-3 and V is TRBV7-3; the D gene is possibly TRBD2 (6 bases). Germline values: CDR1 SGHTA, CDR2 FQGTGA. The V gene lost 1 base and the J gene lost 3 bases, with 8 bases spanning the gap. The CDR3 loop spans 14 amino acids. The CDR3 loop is CASSLMGGTDTQYF. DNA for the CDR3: TGTGCCAGCAGCTTAATGGGGGGAACAGATACGCAGTATTTT.